This TCR beta chain was captured by sequencing in a study of CD8 T cells in Susac syndrome (dated by TCRdb to between 2018 and 2021). For the study in its entirety: Whether CD8+ T cell activation and differentiation in Susac syndrome was antigen driven was tested using repertoire sequencing. Results and caveats for the whole study, not just this receptor: The study acknowledged that relatively few individuals were included in the TCR sequencing and HLA analysis.

V drops 2 bases and J drops 0 bases, leaving 11 bases in between. The germline V gene yields MDHEN for CDR1 and SYDVKM for CDR2. The CDR3 sequence holds 15 residues, the cysteine and phenylalanine included. Only CDR3 DNA remains: 45 bases, in frame from the first base. High-throughput TCR beta sequencing profiled peripheral blood CD8+ and CD4+ T cells from healthy donors, Susac syndrome patients and multiple sclerosis patients. The multiple sclerosis controls were treatment-naive patients who had stable or active relapsing-remitting disease and met the revised McDonald criteria. CD8+ TEMRA cells were enriched by FACS, while bulk CD8+ and CD4+ T cells were purified by magnetic negative isolation. Blood was drawn into EDTA tubes, processed within 24 hours, and PBMCs were isolated by density gradient centrifugation. PBMCs intended for TCR sequencing were frozen in liquid nitrogen and were later thawed in a 37 degrees C water bath. The sorted or isolated CD4+, CD8+ and CD8+ TEMRA cells reached a purity of at least 90%.

RNA was extracted using the RNeasy kit, and about 0.5 to 1 microgram was reverse transcribed with random hexamers. The immunoSEQ multiplex PCR assay, which covers 54 Vbeta and 13 Jbeta segments, was used to amplify TCR beta CDR3 regions. PCR amplification bias was corrected by using a synthetic template baseline for primer optimization and computational correction. Per the original workflow: Only productive sequences were kept, with reads annotated to V, D and J genes according to IMGT and analyzed in immunoSEQ Analyzer. Clonality was calculated as one minus the Shannon entropy normalized by log2 of the number of productive unique sequences. Public and private clones were assessed among the 100 most prevalent clones of each patient and control. A clone was defined as Susac-specific if it was absent from the healthy and MS cohorts, from about a thousand published viral clones and from other ImmuneACCESS disease sequences. TCRdb reran the public reads through fastp at Q25 and MiXCR, keeping productive beta chains. Records with the same CDR3 protein are collapsed into one entry carrying the most frequent genes and DNA. For this entry, the V and J calls and clone size follow TCRdb and not the study's own pipeline. The sample contains about 300,000 distinct CDR3 sequences, roughly 94% of them found a single time. The ten most abundant clones make up approximately 0.065% of the sample.

Remarks on this clonotype: Its antigen is currently not known. Per-nucleotide qualities are absent, and no much larger clonotype sits a single base away.

The chain is encoded by TRBV28 joined to TRBJ2-7; a tentative D call is TRBD1 (6 bases match). The sequence was obtained from a human donor with multiple sclerosis. The sample consisted of CD4+ T cells from PBMCs. The CDR3 protein sequence reads: CASSLVGASSYEQYF. The DNA is TGTGCCAGCAGTTTAGTGGGGGCGTCCTCCTACGAGCAGTACTTC. This CDR3, with the reference TRBV28 and TRBJ2-7 proteins standing in past its ends, gives the full variable domain DVKVTQSSRYLVKRTGEKVFLECVQDMDHENMFWYRQDPGLGLRLIYFSYDVKMKEKGDIPEGYSVSREKKERFSLILESASTNQTSMYLCASSLVGASSYEQYFGPGTRLTVT.